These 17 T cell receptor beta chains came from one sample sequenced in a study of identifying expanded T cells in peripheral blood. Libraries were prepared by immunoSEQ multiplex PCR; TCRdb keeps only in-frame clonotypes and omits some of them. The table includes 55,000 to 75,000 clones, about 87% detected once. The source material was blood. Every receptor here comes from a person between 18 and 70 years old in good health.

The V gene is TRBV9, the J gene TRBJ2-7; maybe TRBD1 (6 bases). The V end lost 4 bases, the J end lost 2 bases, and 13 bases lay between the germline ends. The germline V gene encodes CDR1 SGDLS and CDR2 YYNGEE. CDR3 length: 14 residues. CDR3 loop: CASSPNRAPYEQYF. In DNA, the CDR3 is TGTGCCAGCAGCCCGAACAGGGCCCCCTACGAGCAGTACTTC.

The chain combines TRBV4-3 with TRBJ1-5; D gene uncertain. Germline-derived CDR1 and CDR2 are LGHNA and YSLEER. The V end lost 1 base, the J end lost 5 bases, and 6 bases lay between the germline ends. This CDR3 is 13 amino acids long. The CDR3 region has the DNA TGCGCCAGCAGCCAAGTTGTGGATCAGCCCCAGCATTTT. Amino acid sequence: CASSQVVDQPQHF.

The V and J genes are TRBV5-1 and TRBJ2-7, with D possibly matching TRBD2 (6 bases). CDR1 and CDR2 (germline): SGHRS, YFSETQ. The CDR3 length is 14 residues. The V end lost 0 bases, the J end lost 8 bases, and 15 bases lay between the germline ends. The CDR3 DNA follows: TGCGCCAGCAGCTTGGAGGTGGAGGGACGGAAGCAGTACTTC. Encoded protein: CASSLEVEGRKQYF.

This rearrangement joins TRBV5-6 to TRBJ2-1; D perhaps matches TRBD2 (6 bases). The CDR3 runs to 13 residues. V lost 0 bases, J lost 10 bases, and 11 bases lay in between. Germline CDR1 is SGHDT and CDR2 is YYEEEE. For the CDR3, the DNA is TGTGCCAGCAGCTTGGCCGATGGGAGGGAGCAGTTCTTC. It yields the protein CASSLADGREQFF.

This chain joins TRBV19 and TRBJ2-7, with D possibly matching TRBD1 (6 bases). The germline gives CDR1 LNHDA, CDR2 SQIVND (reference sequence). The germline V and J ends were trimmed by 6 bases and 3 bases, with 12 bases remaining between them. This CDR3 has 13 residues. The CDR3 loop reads CASSRDKNYEQYF. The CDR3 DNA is TGTGCCAGTAGCCGGGACAAAAACTACGAGCAGTACTTC.

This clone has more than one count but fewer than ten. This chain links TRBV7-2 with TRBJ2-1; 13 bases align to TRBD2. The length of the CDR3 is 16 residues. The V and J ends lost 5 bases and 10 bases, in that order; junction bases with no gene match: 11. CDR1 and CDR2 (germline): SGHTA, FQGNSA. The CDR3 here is CASSPGLAGALGEQFF. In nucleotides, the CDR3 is TGTGCCAGCAGCCCCGGACTAGCGGGAGCCCTGGGGGAGCAGTTCTTC.

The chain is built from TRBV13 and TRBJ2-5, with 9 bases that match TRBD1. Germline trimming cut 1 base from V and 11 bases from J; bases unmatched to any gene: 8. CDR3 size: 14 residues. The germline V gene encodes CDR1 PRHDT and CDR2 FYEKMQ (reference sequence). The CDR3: CASSLDRGRSEQYF. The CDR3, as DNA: TGTGCCAGCAGCTTAGACAGGGGGCGCAGTGAGCAGTACTTC.

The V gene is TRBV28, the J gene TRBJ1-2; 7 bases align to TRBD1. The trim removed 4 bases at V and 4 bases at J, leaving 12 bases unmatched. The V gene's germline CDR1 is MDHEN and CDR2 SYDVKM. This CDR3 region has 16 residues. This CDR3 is CASSSSGTARGYGYTF. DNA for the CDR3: TGTGCCAGCAGTTCCTCCGGGACAGCCAGGGGCTATGGCTACACCTTC.

As DNA, the CDR3 is TGTGCCAGCAGAAACCGACTAGCGGGGGAAGATACGCAGTATTTT. Amino acid sequence: CASRNRLAGEDTQYF. This chain links TRBV7-9 with TRBJ2-3; 12 nucleotides agree with TRBD2. V gave up 6 bases and J gave up 5 bases; unmatched junction bases: 6. The CDR3 has 15 amino acids. From germline, CDR1 is SEHNR and CDR2 FQNEAQ (reference sequence).

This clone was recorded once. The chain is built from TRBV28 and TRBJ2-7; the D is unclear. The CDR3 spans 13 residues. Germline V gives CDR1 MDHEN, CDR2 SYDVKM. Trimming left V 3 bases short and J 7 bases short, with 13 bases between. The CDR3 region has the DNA TGTGCCAGCAGTTTTAATACCTGGGCTGAGCAGTACTTC. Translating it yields CASSFNTWAEQYF.

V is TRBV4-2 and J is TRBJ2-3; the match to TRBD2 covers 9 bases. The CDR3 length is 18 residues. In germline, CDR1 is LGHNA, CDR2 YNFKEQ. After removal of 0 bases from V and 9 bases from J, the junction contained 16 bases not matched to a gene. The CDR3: CASSQEPSGGNYRRTQYF. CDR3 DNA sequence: TGTGCCAGCAGCCAAGAACCGAGCGGGGGGAACTATCGGAGGACGCAGTATTTT.

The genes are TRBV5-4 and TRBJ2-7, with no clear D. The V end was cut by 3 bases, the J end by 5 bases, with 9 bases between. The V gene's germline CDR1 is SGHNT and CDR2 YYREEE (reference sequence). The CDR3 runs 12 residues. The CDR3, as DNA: TGTGCCAGCAGCTCAAATACGGACGAGCAGTACTTC. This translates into CASSSNTDEQYF.

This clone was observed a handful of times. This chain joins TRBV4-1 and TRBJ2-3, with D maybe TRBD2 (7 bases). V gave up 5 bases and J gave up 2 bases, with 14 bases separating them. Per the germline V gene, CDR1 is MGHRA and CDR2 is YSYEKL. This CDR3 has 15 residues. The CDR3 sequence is CASSSGGGHTDTQYF. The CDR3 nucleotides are TGCGCCAGCAGCTCTGGGGGGGGACACACAGATACGCAGTATTTT.

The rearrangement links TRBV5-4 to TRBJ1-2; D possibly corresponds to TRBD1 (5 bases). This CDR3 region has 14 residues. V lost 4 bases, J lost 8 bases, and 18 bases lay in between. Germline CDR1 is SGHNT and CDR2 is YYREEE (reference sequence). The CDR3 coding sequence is TGTGCCAGCAGCCTACTGGACCGGGGGAGCGGCTACACCTTC. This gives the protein CASSLLDRGSGYTF.

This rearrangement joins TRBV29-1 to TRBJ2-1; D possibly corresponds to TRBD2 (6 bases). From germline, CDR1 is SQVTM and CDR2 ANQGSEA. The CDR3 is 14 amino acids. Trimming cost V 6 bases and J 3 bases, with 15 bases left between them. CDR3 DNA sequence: TGCAGCGTCGCTCGCGGGGAGGACTACAATGAGCAGTTCTTC. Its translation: CSVARGEDYNEQFF.

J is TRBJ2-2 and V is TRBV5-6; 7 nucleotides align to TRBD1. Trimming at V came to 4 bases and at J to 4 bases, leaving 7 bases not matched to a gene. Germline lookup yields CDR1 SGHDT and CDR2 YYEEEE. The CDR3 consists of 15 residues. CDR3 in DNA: TGTGCCAGCAGCATCGATAAGGGGGCCACCGGGGAGCTGTTTTTT. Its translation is CASSIDKGATGELFF.

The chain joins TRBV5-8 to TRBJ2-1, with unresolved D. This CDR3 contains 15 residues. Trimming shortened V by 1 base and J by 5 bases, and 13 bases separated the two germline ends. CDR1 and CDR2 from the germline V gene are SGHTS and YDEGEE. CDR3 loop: CASSLQARDDNEQFF. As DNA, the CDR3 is TGTGCCAGCAGCTTGCAAGCCCGAGATGACAATGAGCAGTTCTTC.